This entry is about one T cell receptor (beta chain). The antigen this receptor binds is unknown. The cohort comprised fewer than 700 healthy bone marrow donors. At the time of sampling, all cohort members were nominally healthy, though unrecorded immune exposures were likely present. The donor was CMV seronegative and belonged to the group of 352 seronegative cohort members. Each donor provided a peripheral blood sample, and peripheral blood mononuclear cells were used for TCR beta sequencing. The Qiagen DNeasy Blood Extraction Kit was used to extract genomic DNA from the blood cell samples. Library prep was done by the immunoSEQ multiplex PCR assay. For the multiplex PCR, a mixture combining 60 forward primers for TCR Vbeta segments and 13 reverse primers for TCR Jbeta segments was used. A multiplex PCR assay on genomic DNA amplified the CDR3 region of rearranged TCR beta genes. On the Illumina HiSeq System, the amplified TCR beta libraries were sequenced as 87-base-pair reads. The paper's processing steps were these. A later analysis tallied tens of millions of unique TCR beta chains across the 700 or so repertoires, and around 12 million of those chains were shared by two or more donors. A nearest-neighbor algorithm error-corrected the raw reads and collapsed the reads into unique sequences, merging closely related sequences to remove PCR and sequencing errors. CDR3 sequences were aligned to IMGT reference sequences to assign V, D and J gene segments. Each retained sequence needed at least a six-nucleotide match to both a V gene segment and a J gene segment. A rearrangement counted as productive if the CDR3 had no stop codons and remained in frame with V and J, and every other rearrangement counted as non-productive. CDR3 was defined by IMGT convention, running from the second conserved V-encoded cysteine to the conserved J-encoded phenylalanine. The earlier analysis of about 620 of the donors excluded sequences that lacked an unambiguous match to a single V gene segment. In an earlier analysis of approximately 590 of the donors, a V segment was called functional when productive rearrangements were above 56.7%, and segregating when the standard deviation between donors exceeded 5%. To diagnose cytomegalovirus status from the catalog of TCR beta chain sequences, a statistical classification framework was built. In a later analysis, V and J genes were assigned by comparing TCR nucleotide sequences against IMGT/GENE-DB human TR gene sequences. Using the TCRdist pipeline, a later analysis assigned CDR3 sequences along with most-parsimonious VDJ recombination scenarios. In a later analysis, every TCR beta chain was defined by the combination of its CDR3 amino acid sequence and its V-gene family, and reads without a unique V-gene family were dropped. In a later analysis, 450 to 600 highly shared, low-generation-probability nucleotide sequences were removed to address suspected cross-contamination and a sequencing artifact. For each public chain, a later analysis derived a clonal expansion index from normalized ranks of inferred template counts within each repertoire. A later analysis computed generation probabilities with a VDJ recombination model fitted to out-of-frame rearrangements, and checked the results against IGoR. In a later analysis, hypergeometric tests were used to score TCR-TCR, TCR-HLA and TCR-CMV co-occurrence, with a repertoire-size bias correction applied to TCR pairs. To estimate false discovery rates, a later analysis permuted the HLA or CMV assignments 20 times. In a later analysis, co-occurring TCRs were grouped with DBSCAN, and TCRdist sequence similarity was added when clustering was performed within HLA-allele-positive subsets. For co-occurrence clustering, repertoires with fewer than 30,000 or more than 120,000 public chains were excluded, along with five repertoires with anomalous nucleotide sharing. TCRdb took over this immuneACCESS table, retaining in-frame rearrangements with V and J assigned. Such tables are incomplete; in checked studies, under half of the missing clones stem from an unresolved V gene, and the remainder is unexplained. V and J calls and clone size follow that table, whereas D and trimming were derived from the DNA. This sample's table contains around 100,000 clones. 3% to 3.5% of the sample is taken by the ten largest.

Trimming costs V 5 bases and J 4 bases, and their ends lie 14 bases apart. According to the germline V gene, CDR1 reads MNHNS and CDR2 reads SASEGT. Inclusive of the bounding cysteine and phenylalanine, the CDR3 is 14 residues long. CDR3 DNA only is kept here, 42 bases in frame from base 1. The data originate from a study of cytomegalovirus exposure and HLA in healthy donors (dated by TCRdb to 2017 to 2019). A note on the overall study: According to an earlier analysis of a few hundred of the donors, about 179 million T cells yielded 100 million or so unique TCR beta sequences and around 300 Gb of sequence data. A later analysis re-examined previously published TCR beta repertoires from several hundred donors and added high-resolution HLA genotyping to investigate patterns of TCR occurrence. Every repertoire in the discovery cohort had been generated on one and the same sequencing platform. A later genetic analysis used genome-wide SNP genotypes for about 65% of the 666 donors, treating that subset as a discovery cohort. Typing coverage varied by locus: about 620-640 donors for A, B, C, DRB1 and DQB1; roughly 560 for DQA1; some 610 for DPA1; some 470 for DPB1. Both class I and class II loci were covered by HLA typing, at four-digit resolution. A handful of DR-DQ haplotypes were handled as single units for association and clustering because linkage in the cohort was strong. An earlier analysis of some 600 of the donors applied high-throughput TCR beta sequencing to assess whether each TCR beta V gene segment acted as functional or pseudogenic. Of the roughly 400 genotyped donors, roughly 85% fell in the genetic ancestry cluster associated with self-reported Caucasian donors. High-throughput TCR immunosequencing, statistical association of individual TCRs with disease status, and machine learning were combined to predict cytomegalovirus infection status. Roughly 300 gigabases of sequencing data and 78 million or so unique TCR sequences were included in an early release covering under 650 HLA-typed donors. Across around 400 genotyped donors of the cohort, an average of about 240,000 unique TCR beta nucleotide sequences per donor were sequenced, and around 20% of those sequences were non-productive. The T cell repertoires of some 700 subjects were profiled by immunosequencing and related to cytomegalovirus serostatus. A separate validation cohort of roughly 130 different subjects was used in addition to the approximately 670-subject first cohort. The study aimed to test whether signatures of past pathogen exposure could be identified by cataloging public T cell receptors. The later analysis used no new phenotypic data to find candidate immune exposures, relying instead on TCR beta sequences and their occurrence across donors. Alongside the repertoire data, information on donor age, sex, ethnicity and CMV serostatus was compiled.

The full study reports these points: In a later analysis, TCR association rates were found to vary across HLA loci, with the most associated TCRs seen for DRB1 alleles and the fewest for HLA-C alleles. According to a later genetic analysis, donors in an Asian-associated ancestry cluster had fewer N-insertions in productive TCRs than the approximately 670-donor mean. Strong co-occurrence of HLA alleles, especially DR and DQ, made assigning TCR associations to individual alleles difficult. Only TCR beta chains were sequenced in this cohort, and the absence of alpha or paired-chain data limited detectable features. A further reported finding was that TCR beta sequences accurately predicted the HLA-A and HLA-B alleles for most subjects in the first cohort. In a later analysis, several top co-occurrence clusters were reported to appear linked to parvovirus B19, influenza, CMV and Epstein-Barr virus. The authors suggested that the approach could potentially be generalized to other disease states and immunological phenotypes. The sequencing pipeline was judged likely to have produced a cluster of highly shared sequence variants as a technical artifact. Specific HLA alleles were associated with some 15,000 TCR beta sequences at a false discovery rate of 0.05 in a later analysis. The study listed 150 to 200 TCR beta chains as associated with cytomegalovirus. Cytomegalovirus status was reported to be diagnosed by the classifier with high specificity and sensitivity in both the original and validation cohorts. In vitro tests confirmed that a few of the cytomegalovirus-associated TCR beta chains recognize cytomegalovirus antigens. The earlier analysis of approximately 560 of the donors excluded 15 to 20 rarely observed V segments, including chromosome 9 orphons, because counts were too low. Most TCR sequences were seen in very few donors, while some public TCRs were found in many individuals. Because HLA typing was missing for some donors at each locus, association tests included only the typed subset. A later genetic analysis associated a missense DCLRE1C variant with V-gene and J-gene trimming of TCR beta chains, and an independent cohort replicated the association. A later analysis found that HLA-associated TCR beta chains were more clonally expanded and had lower generation probabilities than equally common non-associated chains. Correlated functional status among segregating V segments might reflect linkage disequilibrium, but an unknown experimental factor could not be ruled out. An earlier analysis of approximately 590 of the donors showed that most TCR beta V segments appeared in productive rearrangements either about 87% or about 30% of the time, which broadly matched IMGT annotations. According to a later analysis, most CMV-associated TCR beta chains appeared to be HLA-restricted, and the HLA associations seemed to be driven largely by CMV exposure. The only immune exposure information available for the cohort was CMV serostatus. Presence/absence analyses assumed roughly uniform sequencing depth across donors, an assumption that may not hold. The 87-base-pair reads could not distinguish some IMGT-functional V segments, including TRBV6-2 and TRBV6-3, so those segments were excluded.

This TCR derives from a man aged 35-49 years in good health and CMV-seronegative. The receptor chain draws on TRBV6-1 and TRBJ1-1; a tentative D call is TRBD1 (6 bases match). Material: PBMCs. The DNA is TGTGCCAGCAGTACAGGGAGCTGGGCCACTGAAGCTTTCTTT. Protein translation: CASSTGSWATEAFF.